This TCR beta chain was sequenced during a study of blood T cell repertoires in COVID-19. Study in general: Spain, Italy and the United States supplied samples that represented acute and convalescent COVID-19.

The table came from immunoSEQ multiplex PCR; TCRdb's copy has only in-frame clones and leaves some out. This table has about 88,000 clones, about 71% appearing once. Losses at the gene ends were 6 bases for V and 7 bases for J; bases not matched to a gene: 8. There are 13 residues in the CDR3. Germline CDR1 is SNHLY and CDR2 is FYNNEI. Sequencing input: peripheral blood. The clonotype comes from a woman aged 55-69 years in a cohort sampled during active or convalescent COVID-19. The V call is TRBV2, the J call TRBJ1-2; TRBD1 matches 7 bases. CDR3 DNA sequence: TGTGCCAGCAGACCGACAGGGCCAGGTGGCTACACCTTC. Protein sequence: CASRPTGPGGYTF.